This TCR beta chain was profiled in a study of T-cell memory formation after mild COVID-19. TCRdb re-derived calls from the 5' RACE reads in MiXCR, one entry per CDR3 protein. Of 300,000 to 350,000 distinct CDR3 sequences listed, approximately 19% are singletons. Study outcomes and limitations: Clones which contracted sat mainly in CM and EM if CD4+, and in EMRA if CD8+. Within pre-infection memory, some responding clones were found, suggesting cross-reactive memory joined.

CDR3 length equals 15 residues. Per the germline V gene, CDR1 is SGHVS and CDR2 is FQNEAQ. Deletions cut 1 base from V and 5 bases from J, with 12 bases between. This clonotype came up a few times. Antigen unknown. Specimen: PBMCs or a T cell subset sorted from them (not recorded which). The chain combines TRBV7-8 with TRBJ1-5; maybe TRBD1 (5 bases). The clonotype comes from a man aged 18 to 29 who had mild COVID-19 (a few samples of this study predate the infection). Cell type and time point are not known. CDR3 bases: TGTGCCAGCAGCTTAGAGCCCAGGGTCCATCAGCCCCAGCATTTT. Its protein product is CASSLEPRVHQPQHF. The full variable domain, with the rest looked up from reference TRBV7-8 and TRBJ1-5, is GAGVSQSPRYKVAKRGQDVALRCDPISGHVSLFWYQQALGQGPEFLTYFQNEAQLDKSGLPSDRFFAERPEGSVSTLKIQRTQQEDSAVYLCASSLEPRVHQPQHFGDGTRLSIL.